This TCR beta chain was sequenced during a study of T cell repertoires in cytomegalovirus infection. Points from the study as a whole: Dominant in the ex vivo response were TCR beta clonotypes restricted by HLA-C and specific for CMV.

With respect to this clonotype: Its target is unknown.

Germline trimming cut 6 bases from V and 3 bases from J; bases unmatched to any gene: 4. CDR3 length: 13 amino acids. CDR1 is ENHRY, CDR2 SYGVKD, per germline. TCRdb recomputed calls from the reads with MiXCR, one row per CDR3 protein. The data hold hundreds of thousands of distinct CDR3 sequences, with around 30% observed a single time. The sequence derives from a human donor in good health (CMV status not recorded). Some clones in this sample may be carry-over from other donors' samples. Here the sequenced sample was cultured PBMCs, taken from culture after CMV antigen stimulation. The chain combines TRBV10-3 with TRBJ1-1; TRBD1 agrees at 7 bases. CDR3 DNA sequence: TGTGCCATCAGCCTCACAGGGGACACTGAAGCTTTCTTT. Translated, it gives CAISLTGDTEAFF.